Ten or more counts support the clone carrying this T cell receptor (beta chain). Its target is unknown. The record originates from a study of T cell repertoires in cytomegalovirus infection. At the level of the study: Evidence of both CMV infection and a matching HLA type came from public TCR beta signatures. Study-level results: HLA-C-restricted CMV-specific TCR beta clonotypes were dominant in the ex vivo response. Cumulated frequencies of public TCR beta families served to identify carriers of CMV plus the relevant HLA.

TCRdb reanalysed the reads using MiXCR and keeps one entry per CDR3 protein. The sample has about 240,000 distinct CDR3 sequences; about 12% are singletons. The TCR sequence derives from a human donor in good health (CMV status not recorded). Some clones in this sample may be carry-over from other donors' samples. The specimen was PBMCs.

The CDR3 bases are TGTGCCAGCAGCTTTGCCAGAAATAATTCACCCCTCCACTTT. It yields the protein CASSFARNNSPLHF. This chain uses TRBV5-6 with TRBJ1-6; D not certain. The CDR3 extends over 14 amino acids. The V gene lost 2 bases and the J gene lost 5 bases, with 8 bases spanning the gap. In germline, CDR1 is SGHDT, CDR2 YYEEEE. The variable domain in full, completed from reference TRBV5-6 and TRBJ1-6, reads DAGVTQSPTHLIKTRGQQVTLRCSPKSGHDTVSWYQQALGQGPQFIFQYYEEEERQRGNFPDRFSGHQFPNYSSELNVNALLLGDSALYLCASSFARNNSPLHFGNGTRLTVT.